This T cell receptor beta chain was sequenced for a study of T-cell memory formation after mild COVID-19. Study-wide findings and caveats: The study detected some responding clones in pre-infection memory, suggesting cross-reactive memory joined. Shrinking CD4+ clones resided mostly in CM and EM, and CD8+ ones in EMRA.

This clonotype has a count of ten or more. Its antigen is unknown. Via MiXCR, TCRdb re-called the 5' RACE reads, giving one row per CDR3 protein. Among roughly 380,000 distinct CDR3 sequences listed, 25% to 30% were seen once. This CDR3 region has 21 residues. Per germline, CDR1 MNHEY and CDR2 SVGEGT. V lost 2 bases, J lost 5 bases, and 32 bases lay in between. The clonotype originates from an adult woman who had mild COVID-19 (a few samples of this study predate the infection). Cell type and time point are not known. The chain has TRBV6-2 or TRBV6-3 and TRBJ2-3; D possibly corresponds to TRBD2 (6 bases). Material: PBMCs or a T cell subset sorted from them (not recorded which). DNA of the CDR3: TGTGCCAGCAGTTACGCACCTATGAAATCGACAGCTGGCGGGGCCCTAGATACGCAGTATTTT. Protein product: CASSYAPMKSTAGGALDTQYF.